This T cell receptor beta chain originates from a study of blood T cell repertoires in COVID-19. Study details: There were acute and convalescent COVID-19 samples, and they came from the United States, Italy and Spain.

This clone was seen a handful of times. Per the authors' pipeline: Nucleated cell counts were estimated from reference gene primer amplification. Profiling relied on immunoSEQ multiplex PCR, and the TCRdb table lists in-frame clones only, not all of them. The V and J calls and clone size come from that table; D and trimming were worked out from the DNA. Counted here are 150,000 to 200,000 clones, approximately 84% occurring once; the ten biggest clones make up about 2.7%. This sequence was found in a human donor with acute or convalescent COVID-19. The donor label of this sample is uncertain. The sequenced sample consisted of peripheral blood.

CDR3 in amino acids: CASSYGGSTNSPLHF. The CDR3 DNA sequence: TGTGCCAGCAGTTACGGTGGGAGTACTAATTCACCCCTCCACTTT. V is TRBV6-5 and J is TRBJ1-6; D gene unclear. The CDR3 is made up of 15 amino acids. Germline V gene lookup returns CDR1 MNHEY and CDR2 SVGAGI. V gave up 2 bases and J gave up 6 bases, with 11 bases separating them.